The following is a T cell receptor beta chain sequence with its context. Its recognized antigen is unknown. The input lacks base qualities; no much larger clone sits a single base away. The cohort comprised some 680 healthy bone marrow donors. At the time of sampling, all cohort members were nominally healthy, though unrecorded immune exposures were likely present. The donor tested CMV seropositive and was one of the 289 seropositive cohort members. A peripheral blood sample was collected from each donor, and TCR beta sequencing was performed on peripheral blood mononuclear cells. Genomic DNA extraction from the blood cell samples was performed with the Qiagen DNeasy Blood Extraction Kit. This sample was included in a study of cytomegalovirus exposure and HLA in healthy donors (dated by TCRdb to 2015 to 2018). Regarding the research as a whole: An earlier analysis of 550 to 700 of the donors reported approximately 270 Gb of sequence data and 120 million or so unique TCR beta sequences from some 180 million T cells. An early release covering about 600 HLA-typed donors comprised 300 to 350 gigabases of sequencing data and around 80 million unique TCR sequences. Of the roughly 400 genotyped donors, over 70% fell in the genetic ancestry cluster associated with self-reported Caucasian donors. The aim of the study was to test whether cataloging public T cell receptors could identify signatures of past pathogen exposure. The study profiled the T cell repertoires of hundreds of subjects by immunosequencing and related them to cytomegalovirus serostatus. In addition to the first cohort of around 670 subjects, a separate validation cohort of 100 to 150 different subjects was used. High-throughput TCR immunosequencing, statistical association of individual TCRs with disease status, and machine learning were combined to predict cytomegalovirus infection status. A later analysis re-examined previously published TCR beta repertoires from 600 to 700 donors and added high-resolution HLA genotyping to investigate patterns of TCR occurrence. Rather than drawing on any new phenotypic data, the later analysis identified candidate immune exposures from TCR beta sequences and the way those sequences occurred across donors. An earlier analysis of roughly 580 of the donors used high-throughput TCR beta sequencing to judge whether each TCR beta V gene segment behaved as functional or pseudogenic. Donor age, sex, ethnicity and CMV serostatus were compiled alongside the repertoire data. A later genetic analysis used genome-wide SNP genotypes for about 55% of the 666 donors, treating that subset as a discovery cohort. Every discovery cohort repertoire had been produced on one sequencing platform. HLA typing included class I and class II loci at four-digit resolution. The number of donors typed differed by locus, with about 620-630 for A, B, C, DRB1 and DQB1, roughly 520 for DQA1, 600 to 610 for DPA1, and approximately 470 for DPB1. Because of strong linkage in the cohort, roughly five DR-DQ haplotypes were treated as single units for association and clustering. Among 398 genotyped donors of the cohort, an average of about 220,000 unique TCR beta nucleotide sequences was sequenced per donor, of which about 20% were non-productive.

What the authors observed across the whole study: The cohort was sequenced for TCR beta chains only, and without alpha or paired-chain data the features that could be detected were limited. In a later genetic analysis, fewer N-insertions in productive TCRs were reported among donors in an Asian-associated ancestry cluster than the roughly 700-donor mean. The 87-base-pair reads could not distinguish some IMGT-functional V segments, including TRBV6-2 and TRBV6-3, so those segments were excluded. A later analysis found that HLA-associated TCR beta chains were more clonally expanded and had lower generation probabilities than equally common non-associated chains. Because counts were too low, about 15 rarely observed V segments, including chromosome 9 orphons, were left out of the earlier analysis of 500 to 650 of the donors. The authors suggested that the approach could potentially be extended to other disease states and immunological phenotypes. Presence/absence analyses assumed roughly uniform sequencing depth across donors, an assumption that may not hold. Most CMV-associated TCR beta chains appeared to be HLA-restricted in a later analysis, and the HLA associations seemed to be driven largely by CMV exposure. Specific HLA alleles were associated with some 15,000 TCR beta sequences at a false discovery rate of 0.05 in a later analysis. In vitro tests confirmed that a few of the cytomegalovirus-associated TCR beta chains recognize cytomegalovirus antigens. Because some donors lacked HLA typing at each locus, the association tests relied only on the typed subset. In a later genetic analysis, a missense DCLRE1C variant was associated with V-gene and J-gene trimming of TCR beta chains, and the association was replicated in an independent cohort. According to a later analysis, parvovirus B19, influenza, CMV and Epstein-Barr virus appeared linked to several top co-occurrence clusters. Linkage disequilibrium might explain the correlated functional status among segregating V segments, but an unknown experimental factor could not be excluded. The classifier was reported to diagnose cytomegalovirus status with high specificity and sensitivity in both the original cohort and the validation cohort. A further reported finding was that TCR beta sequences accurately predicted the HLA-A and HLA-B alleles for most subjects in the first cohort. In the study, 164 TCR beta chains were listed as associated with cytomegalovirus. The sequencing pipeline was judged likely to have produced a cluster of highly shared sequence variants as a technical artifact. Assigning TCR associations to individual alleles was difficult when HLA alleles, especially DR and DQ, strongly co-occurred. An earlier analysis of approximately 570 of the donors showed that most TCR beta V segments appeared in productive rearrangements either about 87% or about 30% of the time, which broadly matched IMGT annotations. In a later analysis, TCR association rates were found to vary across HLA loci, with the most associated TCRs seen for DRB1 alleles and the fewest for HLA-C alleles. Immune exposure information for the cohort was limited to CMV serostatus. While some public TCRs were present in many individuals, most TCR sequences turned up only very rarely across donors.

Receptor amplification or capture employed the immunoSEQ multiplex PCR assay. For the multiplex PCR, a mixture combining 60 forward primers for TCR Vbeta segments and 13 reverse primers for TCR Jbeta segments was used. Amplification of the CDR3 region of rearranged TCR beta genes was performed with a multiplex PCR assay on genomic DNA. Amplified TCR beta libraries were sequenced as 87-base-pair reads on the Illumina HiSeq System. Per the source publication's procedure: A later analysis counted tens of millions of unique TCR beta chains across the 666 repertoires, and around 9.9 million of these chains were shared by at least two donors. Raw reads were error-corrected and collapsed into unique sequences with a nearest-neighbor algorithm that merged closely related sequences to remove PCR and sequencing errors. Alignment of CDR3 sequences to IMGT reference sequences was used to assign V, D and J gene segments. For a sequence to be retained, a match of at least six nucleotides to both a V gene segment and a J gene segment was required. A rearrangement was called productive if the CDR3 had no stop codons and remained in frame with V and J, and every other rearrangement was called non-productive. CDR3 was defined according to IMGT convention as the region running from the second conserved V-encoded cysteine to the conserved J-encoded phenylalanine. Sequences without an unambiguous match to a single V gene segment were excluded from the earlier analysis of 450 to 650 of the donors. In an earlier analysis of 587 of the donors, V segments were called functional above 56.7% productive rearrangements and were called segregating when the between-donor standard deviation exceeded 5%. To diagnose cytomegalovirus status from the catalog of TCR beta chain sequences, a statistical classification framework was built. In a later analysis, TCR nucleotide sequences were compared against IMGT/GENE-DB human TR gene sequences so that V and J genes could be assigned. A later analysis assigned CDR3 sequences and most-parsimonious VDJ recombination scenarios with the TCRdist pipeline. A later analysis defined each TCR beta chain by its CDR3 amino acid sequence plus V-gene family, and excluded reads lacking a unique V-gene family. To address suspected cross-contamination and a sequencing artifact, a later analysis removed 550 to 750 highly shared, low-generation-probability nucleotide sequences. For each public chain, a later analysis derived a clonal expansion index from normalized ranks of inferred template counts within each repertoire. A later analysis computed generation probabilities with a VDJ recombination model fitted to out-of-frame rearrangements, and checked the results against IGoR. In a later analysis, hypergeometric tests were used to score TCR-TCR, TCR-HLA and TCR-CMV co-occurrence, with a repertoire-size bias correction applied to TCR pairs. A later analysis estimated false discovery rates by permuting HLA or CMV assignments 20 times. In a later analysis, co-occurring TCRs were grouped with DBSCAN, and TCRdist sequence similarity was added when clustering was performed within HLA-allele-positive subsets. Co-occurrence clustering excluded repertoires with fewer than 30,000 or more than 120,000 public chains, plus five with anomalous nucleotide sharing. Held by TCRdb, this immuneACCESS table contains in-frame sequences only and omits some clones. Under half of the omission traces to an unresolved V gene where checked; the cause of the rest is unknown. V, J and clone size reflect that table, while D and trimming were determined from the DNA. In this sample the table shows over 30,000 clones, just over 85% of which occur a single time. The top ten clonotypes cover 10% to 12% of the sample.

Trimming removed 7 bases from V and 8 bases from J, leaving 12 bases between the germline ends. Based on the germline V gene, the CDR1 and CDR2 sequences are MNHEY and SVGAGI. Measured from the cysteine to the phenylalanine, the CDR3 is 12 residues long. Only the CDR3 portion is preserved as DNA: 36 bases, with reading frame beginning at the first base. The chain uses TRBV6-5 and TRBJ2-1; the D gene is possibly TRBD1, with 5 bases matching. This clonotype was obtained from a woman aged 40 to 49 in good health and CMV-seropositive. Input material: PBMCs. In nucleotide form, the sequence is TGTGCCAGCACCACAGGCTTGGATGAGCAGTTCTTC. Its protein reads: CASTTGLDEQFF.